This T cell receptor (beta chain) was sequenced for a study of type 1 and type 2 diabetes patients. Background on the study: Samples came from type 1 diabetic, type 2 diabetic or nondiabetic people, recruited in China. CD4+ or CD8+ T cells were positively selected from PBMCs with microbeads.

Genomic DNA was the PCR template. Multiplex PCR with 30 forward and 13 reverse primers amplified the TCR beta CDR3. MiXCR, run by TCRdb on the multiplex PCR reads, gives a single entry per CDR3 protein. The sample lists around 300,000 distinct CDR3 sequences, around 47% seen once, with roughly an eighth in the top ten. The sample holds a few counts of this clonotype. Trimming took 4 bases from V and 5 from J; bases not matched to a gene: 12. The CDR3 is 18 residues long. Germline V CDR1 and CDR2: SEHNR, FQNEAQ (reference sequence). The rearrangement links TRBV7-9 to TRBJ2-2, with 11 bases fitting TRBD2. The specimen sequenced was peripheral blood mononuclear cells (PBMCs). This TCR derives from a man between 18 and 35 years old with type 2 diabetes. CDR3 sequence (DNA): TGTGCCAGCAGCTCACCCCCAAAGGCTAGCGGGAGGACCGGGGAGCTGTTTTTT. Translating it yields CASSSPPKASGRTGELFF.